Listed here are 18 T cell receptor delta chains from one sample, sequenced in a study of gamma-delta T cells after stem cell transplantation. TCRdb re-called the RT-PCR reads through CATT. Of 650 to 850 delta-chain clones in the sample, about a tenth were seen once. Material for sequencing was gamma-delta T cells. Receptors originate from a human donor. It is not recorded whose cells these are; they may come from a transplant donor.

Concerning this clone: TCRdb's protein for this DNA is that of a much larger clone and differs from the translation at residue 8, likely a read error; the protein shown is the DNA translation. This rearrangement joins TRDV2 to TRDJ1; TRDD3 agrees at 7 bases. The CDR3 runs to 19 residues. V shed 0 bases, J shed 0 bases, and the junction held 15 bases outside the gene matches. Germline V gene data show CDR1 as GEAIGNYY and CDR2 as EKD. The CDR3 loop reads CACDTLLEDTPIDTDKLIF. In nucleotides, the CDR3 is TGTGCCTGTGACACCCTACTGGAGGATACGCCCATAGACACCGATAAACTCATCTTT.

This clone was detected only a few times. V gene TRDV2 combines with J gene TRDJ1, with D possibly being TRDD3 (5 bases). CDR1 and CDR2 (germline): GEAIGNYY, EKD. CDR3 length: 14 amino acids. Trimming pared 0 bases from V and 7 bases from J, leaving 14 bases between. The CDR3 region has the DNA TGTGCCTGTGACACCGTTGGGGACCGCGGTAAACTCATCTTT. It translates to CACDTVGDRGKLIF.

V is TRDV2 and J is TRDJ1; 13 positions agree with TRDD3. The ends lost 4 bases at V and 2 bases at J; junction bases unmatched: 12. Germline CDR1 and CDR2: GEAIGNYY and EKD. The CDR3 runs to 18 residues. As DNA, the CDR3 is TGTGCCTGTGATAGCCGTCAAACTGGGGGATACGCTACCGATAAACTCATCTTT. This codes for CACDSRQTGGYATDKLIF.

Turning to this clone: TCRdb's listed protein matches a much larger clone and diverges from this DNA's translation at residue 14, likely through a read error; the protein shown comes from the DNA. The genes are TRDV1 and TRDJ1, with 8 bases matching TRDD3. Germline CDR1 and CDR2: TSWWSYY and QGS. The V gene end was trimmed by 6 bases and the J gene end by 6 bases; junction bases not matched to a gene: 24. The CDR3 is made up of 19 amino acids. Here the CDR3 reads CALGIRGFIAWGKDHKLIF. The CDR3 coding sequence is TGTGCTCTTGGAATTAGGGGGTTCATTGCCTGGGGGAAGGACCATAAACTCATCTTT.

Regarding this clone: A read error is likely here: a far larger clone is one base away. Within the sample, other DNA sequences also encode this same CDR3. This sequence joins TRDV2 and TRDJ1, with 10 bases identical to TRDD3. V trimming: 1 base; J trimming: 2 bases; junction bases outside the gene matches: 9. There are 17 residues in the CDR3. Germline loops: CDR1 GEAIGNYY, CDR2 EKD. This chain's CDR3 is CACDTVGGYADTDKLIF. As DNA, the CDR3 is TGTGCCTGTGACACTGTCGGGGGATACGCGGATACCGATAAACTCATCTTT.

This clone was seen more than once but under ten times. A far larger clone is off by one base, so a read error is likely. The chain combines TRDV2 with TRDJ1, with TRDD3 matching 11 bases. In germline, CDR1 is GEAIGNYY, CDR2 EKD. Trimming took 3 bases from V and 0 from J; bases not matched to a gene: 26. This CDR3 has 23 amino acids. The CDR3: CACDLLLGDNTPNTGRYTDKLIF. Here the CDR3 DNA reads TGTGCCTGTGACTTGTTACTGGGGGATAATACCCCGAATACCGGGCGTTACACCGATAAACTCATCTTT.

This clone was counted a few times. TCRdb's protein, taken from a much larger clone, differs from this DNA's translation at residue 3, likely owing to a read error; the protein displayed comes from the DNA. For the CDR3, the DNA is TGTGCTCCTGGGGAACGTAGTACTGGGGGATACGGTCGAGGAAAACTCATCTTT. This encodes CAPGERSTGGYGRGKLIF. This chain uses TRDV1 with TRDJ1; 13 nucleotides line up with TRDD3. The CDR3 runs 18 residues. Germline V gene lookup returns CDR1 TSWWSYY and CDR2 QGS.

This clone was observed a handful of times. A far larger clone is a single base away, which makes a read error likely. The sample carries other DNA sequences with the same CDR3. V is TRAV29/DV5 and J is TRDJ1, with 11 positions matching TRDD3. The junction had 40 bases not matched to a gene; V was cut back by 0 bases and J by 3 bases. Germline CDR1 reads NSMFDY; CDR2 reads ISSIKDK. This CDR3 spans 27 amino acids. The CDR3 bases are TGTGCAGCAAGCGAGGTTGGTTTCTATCACCTTCCACCGTACTCGATACTGGGGGATATTGTATCCGATAAACTCATCTTT. Translated, it gives CAASEVGFYHLPPYSILGDIVSDKLIF. The variable domain in full, with the rest retrieved from reference TRAV29/DV5 and TRDJ1, is DQQVKQNSPSLSVQEGRISILNCDYTNSMFDYFLWYKKYPAEGPTFLISISSIKDKNEDGRFTVFLNKSAKHLSLHIVPSQPGDSAVYFCAASEVGFYHLPPYSILGDIVSDKLIFGKGTRVTVEP.

Relative to its sample, this clone is medium-sized. CDR3 residues: CACDSILGDTSAADKLIF. DNA for the CDR3: TGTGCCTGTGACTCCATACTGGGGGATACGAGTGCGGCAGATAAACTCATCTTT. V and J are TRDV2 and TRDJ1, with 13 bases lining up with TRDD3. CDR3 size: 18 residues. Germline assignment: CDR1 GEAIGNYY and CDR2 EKD. The V gene end was trimmed by 3 bases and the J gene end by 5 bases; junction bases not matched to a gene: 14.

Of note for this clone: The amino acid sequence in TCRdb belongs to a much larger clone and departs from this DNA's translation at residue 4, likely a sequencing read error; the sequence shown is translated from the DNA. This chain links TRDV2 with TRDJ1, with 7 positions matching TRDD3. The V segment lost 4 bases and the J segment 3 bases; nucleotides outside the gene matches: 19. Germline V gene data show CDR1 as GEAIGNYY and CDR2 as EKD. The CDR3 loop spans 18 amino acids. The CDR3 DNA sequence: TGTGCCTGTGAAATCCTTCAAACTGGGGTATACGCTCCCGATAAACTCATCTTT. The encoded protein is CACEILQTGVYAPDKLIF.

As to this clone: A far larger clone is a single base away, which makes a read error likely. This chain connects TRDV2 to TRDJ1, with 11 nucleotides matching TRDD3. The CDR3 sequence is 23 residues long. Germline values: CDR1 GEAIGNYY, CDR2 EKD. The CDR3 protein is CACDLLLGDNTPNTGHYTDTLIF. DNA of the CDR3: TGTGCCTGTGACTTGTTACTGGGGGATAATACCCCGAATACCGGGCATTACACCGATACACTCATCTTT.

This clone was seen a handful of times. This chain links TRDV2 with TRDJ1; no definite D call. The CDR3 covers 15 residues. Germline V gene lookup returns CDR1 GEAIGNYY and CDR2 EKD. Trimming shortened V by 5 bases and J by 1 base, and 16 bases separated the two germline ends. The CDR3 region has the DNA TGTGCCTGTGGCTCTCTGGTATTGCCCACCGATAAACTCATCTTT. Its protein product is CACGSLVLPTDKLIF.

This chain connects TRDV2 to TRDJ1; TRDD3 agrees at 9 bases. Germline CDR1 GEAIGNYY, CDR2 EKD. This CDR3 spans 13 amino acids. Trimming at V came to 3 bases and at J to 7 bases, leaving 5 bases not matched to a gene. CDR3 coding DNA: TGTGCCTGTGACCCACTGGGGGAGGGTAAACTCATCTTT. The encoded protein is CACDPLGEGKLIF.

In its sample, this clone ranks as large. The chain links TRDV2 to TRDJ1; 11 positions agree with TRDD3. The CDR3 loop spans 18 amino acids. The V and J ends lost 0 bases and 3 bases, in that order; junction bases with no gene match: 11. CDR1 and CDR2 from the germline V gene are GEAIGNYY and EKD. CDR3 nucleotide sequence: TGTGCCTGTGACACCTTAAGTGGGGGATACGCGGGTTCCGATAAACTCATCTTT. It yields the protein CACDTLSGGYAGSDKLIF.

This clone is deemed medium-sized. The CDR3 loop is CACVPVPAGGYTDKLIF. In DNA form, the CDR3 reads TGTGCCTGTGTCCCTGTTCCCGCTGGGGGGTACACCGATAAACTCATCTTT. This sequence joins TRDV2 and TRDJ1; 7 positions agree with TRDD3. V trimming: 5 bases; J trimming: 0 bases; junction bases outside the gene matches: 14. CDR1 and CDR2 from the germline V gene are GEAIGNYY and EKD. The CDR3 runs to 17 residues.

In this sample, this clone turned up a few times. The CDR3 bases are TGTGCTCTTGGGAACCATCTTCCCAGGGGACGCCTCTGGGGGATACGCGGGGGAACCGATAAACTCATCTTT. Protein product: CALGNHLPRGRLWGIRGGTDKLIF. The chain couples TRDV1 to TRDJ1; the match to TRDD3 covers 12 bases. The CDR3 extends over 24 amino acids. The V gene's germline CDR1 is TSWWSYY and CDR2 QGS. J gave up 2 bases and V 5 bases, and 30 bases lay outside the gene matches.

This clone has just a few counts. This likely traces to a read error, being one base from a far larger clone. Additional DNA sequences in this sample encode the identical CDR3. The rearrangement links TRDV2 to TRDJ1; TRDD3 agrees at 13 bases. The CDR3 runs to 16 residues. The germline V gene has CDR1 GEAIGNYY and CDR2 EKD. CDR3 region: CACDALLGDTTDKLIF. The CDR3 region has the DNA TGCGCCTGTGACGCATTACTGGGGGATACGACCGATAAACTCATCTTT.

This clone occurred a few times. An end of the junction does not agree with germline; a read error may underlie this. The chain joins TRDV2 to TRDJ1, with D maybe TRDD3 (10 bases). The CDR3 consists of 20 residues. Germline CDR1 and CDR2: GEAIGNYY and EKD. The CDR3 spells CACDRLPTSMGDTGSDELIF. The DNA for the CDR3 is TGTGCCTGTGACCGCCTTCCTACGTCAATGGGGGATACAGGGTCCGATGAACTCATCTTT.